This entry describes one TCR beta chain. As yet, its antigen is unknown. V dropped 2 bases and J dropped 3 bases, with 15 bases sitting between them. The CDR3 is made up of 15 amino acids. Germline V lookup: CDR1 SGHKS, CDR2 YYEKEE (reference sequence). Each case's diagnosis was confirmed by two pathologists on H&E. The data derive from a study of immune evolution from preneoplasia to lung adenocarcinoma. Study findings and constraints: Highest clonality occurred in KRAS-mutant, not EGFR-mutant or double wild-type, nodules. Later-stage lesions appeared to have more T cells, more diversity, less clonality.

The data were produced by immunoSEQ multiplex PCR, yet TCRdb's version contains in-frame clones alone and is incomplete. Of more than 25,000 clones listed, about two thirds are singletons. The specimen sequenced was FFPE invasive lung adenocarcinoma tissue. The chain employs TRBV5-5 and TRBJ2-7; D gene ambiguous. This TCR was recovered from a person between 55 and 70 years old with invasive lung adenocarcinoma. Some clones in this sample may be carry-over from other donors' samples. CDR3 sequence reads: CASSFGPREFYEQYF. The CDR3 coding sequence is TGTGCCAGCAGCTTTGGTCCCCGAGAGTTCTACGAGCAGTACTTC.